The 14 T cell receptor beta chains below all came from one sample that was sequenced in a study of monozygotic twins with inflammatory bowel disease. Following a re-call of the 5' RACE reads, TCRdb has one entry per CDR3 protein and lacks DNA. The sample holds approximately 400,000 distinct CDR3 sequences. The sample consisted of blood. The receptor source for this set is a human donor with ulcerative colitis or Crohn's disease, or a healthy co-twin of an affected twin (not recorded which).

This chain joins TRBV30 and TRBJ2-3; TCRdb outputs TRBD2, but without DNA this stays unchecked. The CDR3 covers 17 residues. The germline V gene encodes CDR1 GTSNPN and CDR2 SVGIG (reference sequence). The CDR3 region is CAWSVGSGSGRTDTQYF. The entire variable domain, with the rest obtained from reference TRBV30 and TRBJ2-3, is as follows: SQTIHQWPATLVQPVGSPLSLECTVEGTSNPNLYWYRQAAGRGLQLLFYSVGIGQISSEVPQNLSASRPQDRQFILSSKKLLLSDSGFYLCAWSVGSGSGRTDTQYFGPGTRLTVL.

V is TRBV5-1 and J is TRBJ2-1; TCRdb reports TRBD1, a call that lacks DNA to check it against. Germline lookup yields CDR1 SGHRS and CDR2 YFSETQ. The length of the CDR3 is 13 residues. The CDR3 is CASSLGSGDEQFF. The entire variable domain, with the rest obtained from reference TRBV5-1 and TRBJ2-1, is as follows: KAGVTQTPRYLIKTRGQQVTLSCSPISGHRSVSWYQQTPGQGLQFLFEYFSETQRNKGNFPGRFSGRQFSNSRSEMNVSTLELGDSALYLCASSLGSGDEQFFGPGTRLTVL.

V gene TRBV7-2 combines with J gene TRBJ1-6. Germline assignment: CDR1 SGHTA and CDR2 FQGNSA. The CDR3 is 17 amino acids. This chain's CDR3 is CASSLKDRPSYNSPLHF. The full variable domain, completed using reference TRBV7-2 and TRBJ1-6, is GAGVSQSPSNKVTEKGKDVELRCDPISGHTALYWYRQSLGQGLEFLIYFQGNSAPDKSGLPSDRFSAERTGGSVSTLTIQRTQQEDSAVYLCASSLKDRPSYNSPLHFGNGTRLTVT.

The chain couples TRBV19 to TRBJ1-2. The CDR3 has 13 amino acids. Germline V CDR1 and CDR2: LNHDA, SQIVND (reference sequence). CDR3 loop: CASSSGRNYGYTF.

V usage is TRBV7-2 and J usage is TRBJ2-1; TCRdb reports TRBD1, a call that lacks DNA to check it against. This CDR3 region has 12 residues. Per germline, CDR1 SGHTA and CDR2 FQGNSA. The CDR3 is CASSLAVDRQFF.

This chain joins TRBV18 and TRBJ2-1; without DNA, the TCRdb call of TRBD2 cannot be checked. Germline lookup yields CDR1 KGHSH and CDR2 LQKENI. The CDR3 is 15 amino acids. This CDR3 is CASSPLRTSPNEQFF.

The chain combines TRBV19 with TRBJ1-1; there is no DNA to check the TCRdb D call of TRBD1. Germline values: CDR1 LNHDA, CDR2 SQIVND (reference sequence). The CDR3 spans 14 residues. The CDR3 sequence is CASSISDSGTEAFF.

V is TRBV12-3 or TRBV12-4 and J is TRBJ1-2; TCRdb designates TRBD1, a call that cannot be tested without DNA. The CDR3 is 14 amino acids. CDR3 residues: CASSFRQKGYGYTF.

This rearrangement joins TRBV4-1 to TRBJ2-7; TCRdb's assignment of TRBD2 cannot be checked, as there is no DNA. This CDR3 spans 19 amino acids. Germline loops: CDR1 MGHRA, CDR2 YSYEKL. The CDR3: CASSQDFRTSGRRSYEQYF.

This chain connects TRBV12-3 or TRBV12-4 to TRBJ2-5; TCRdb outputs TRBD1, but without DNA this stays unchecked. The CDR3 length is 13 residues. CDR3 region: CASSPANRGTQYF.

The chain uses TRBV20-1 and TRBJ2-7; TCRdb picks TRBD2, but there is no DNA to check that call. Germline V gene sequence: CDR1 DFQATT, CDR2 SNEGSKA (reference sequence). The CDR3 sequence is 14 residues long. The CDR3 is CSATGKVGSYEQYF.

The chain joins TRBV2 to TRBJ2-5; TCRdb picks TRBD2, but there is no DNA to check that call. Germline CDR1 SNHLY, CDR2 FYNNEI. The CDR3 spans 15 residues. CDR3: CASMVGLAYSETQYF.

This chain joins TRBV30 and TRBJ2-3. This CDR3 has 12 residues. CDR1 is GTSNPN and CDR2 is SVGIG in the germline V gene (reference sequence). CDR3 sequence reads: CAWSVPGDTQYF.

The rearrangement joins TRBV12-3 or TRBV12-4 to TRBJ2-5. The CDR3 consists of 13 residues. CDR3 sequence reads: CASSFGQIETQYF.